What follows are 24 T cell receptor beta chains derived from one specimen sequenced in a study of CD8+ T cells in alopecia areata. As the sequencing template, cDNA was produced by extracting RNA and reverse transcribing it. TCRdb's copy holds only in-frame clones and misses some; the assay was immunoSEQ multiplex PCR. The sample holds about 150,000 clones, 50% to 70% seen once. Noted treatment: oral pan-JAK inhibitor, 5-10 mg twice daily. The sequences come from CD4+ T cells sorted from blood, collected at week 4, from a patient treated with tofacitinib. These receptors all come from a human donor with alopecia areata.

The rearrangement uses TRBV21-1 and TRBJ1-5. TRBV21-1 is a pseudogene. This CDR3 has 13 amino acids. DNA for the CDR3: TGTGCCAGCAGACAGGGAGGTATTCAGCCCCAGCATTTT. Its protein is CASRQGGIQPQHF.

This chain uses TRBV5-1 with TRBJ2-3, with a possible D match to TRBD2 (6 bases). The CDR3 loop spans 15 amino acids. Germline V gene data show CDR1 as SGHRS and CDR2 as YFSETQ. Trimming shortened V by 5 bases and J by 2 bases, and 15 bases separated the two germline ends. Written as DNA, the CDR3 is TGCGCCAGCAGGAACGGAGGGGTTGACACAGATACGCAGTATTTT. It translates to CASRNGGVDTDTQYF.

In nucleotides, the CDR3 is TGTGCCTGGATGCGTCGGGGGACAGGAGGATCACCCCTCCACTTT. This gives the protein CAWMRRGTGGSPLHF. This chain joins TRBV30 and TRBJ1-6; 8 bases fit TRBD1. Germline CDR1 reads GTSNPN; CDR2 reads SVGIG (reference sequence). This CDR3 spans 15 amino acids. The V and J ends lost 4 bases and 10 bases, in that order; junction bases with no gene match: 12. The whole variable domain, remainder taken from reference TRBV30 and TRBJ1-6, is SQTIHQWPATLVQPVGSPLSLECTVEGTSNPNLYWYRQAAGRGLQLLFYSVGIGQISSEVPQNLSASRPQDRQFILSSKKLLLSDSGFYLCAWMRRGTGGSPLHFGNGTRLTVT.

The CDR3 DNA is TGTGCCAGCAGTGTAGCCCACGAGCCCGGGGCCAACGTCCTGACTTTC. The encoded protein is CASSVAHEPGANVLTF. This rearrangement joins TRBV27 to TRBJ2-6; D remains unclear. V was pared by 5 bases and J by 4 bases, with 15 bases between. The CDR3 covers 16 residues. CDR1 is MNHEY and CDR2 is SMNVEV in the germline V gene (reference sequence).

The chain joins TRBV7-2 to TRBJ2-6; 8 bases map to TRBD1. CDR1 is SGHTA and CDR2 is FQGNSA in the germline V gene. The CDR3 length is 17 residues. Germline trimming cut 3 bases from V and 3 bases from J; bases unmatched to any gene: 7. CDR3 nucleotides: TGTGCCAGCAGCTTCGTAGCAGGGGGCGTTGGGGCCAACGTCCTGACTTTC. Translated, it gives CASSFVAGGVGANVLTF.

The chain links TRBV11-1 to TRBJ2-2; 10 nucleotides agree with TRBD2. V was clipped by 4 bases and J by 4 bases; unmatched bases: 6. The CDR3 runs to 16 residues. From germline, CDR1 is SGHAT and CDR2 FQDESV (reference sequence). As DNA, the CDR3 is TGTGCCAGCAGCTCCGGACTAGCGGCCGCCACCGGGGAGCTGTTTTTT. This codes for CASSSGLAAATGELFF.

This sequence joins TRBV30 and TRBJ1-6; 7 positions agree with TRBD1. The J segment lost 5 bases and the V segment lost 3 bases, leaving 4 bases of the junction unmatched. CDR1 is GTSNPN, CDR2 SVGIG, per germline (reference sequence). CDR3 length: 14 residues. The CDR3 bases are TGTGCCTGGAGGAGAGACAGGGATAATTCACCCCTCCACTTT. It translates to CAWRRDRDNSPLHF. The variable domain in full, completed from reference TRBV30 and TRBJ1-6, reads SQTIHQWPATLVQPVGSPLSLECTVEGTSNPNLYWYRQAAGRGLQLLFYSVGIGQISSEVPQNLSASRPQDRQFILSSKKLLLSDSGFYLCAWRRDRDNSPLHFGNGTRLTVT.

The J gene is TRBJ1-1, the V gene TRBV7-6; no reliable D call. Germline V gene sequence: CDR1 SGHVS, CDR2 FNYEAQ. The V end was cut by 0 bases, the J end by 3 bases, with 5 bases between. The CDR3 length is 13 residues. The CDR3 loop reads CASSLAAHTEAFF. The CDR3, as DNA: TGTGCCAGCAGCTTAGCAGCCCACACTGAAGCTTTCTTT. Complete variable domain (other parts from reference TRBV7-6 and TRBJ1-1): GAGVSQSPRYKVTKRGQDVALRCDPISGHVSLYWYRQALGQGPEFLTYFNYEAQQDKSGLPNDRFSAERPEGSISTLTIQRTEQRDSAMYRCASSLAAHTEAFFGQGTRLTVV.

The rearrangement joins TRBV10-3 to TRBJ2-3, with 12 nucleotides matching TRBD2. In germline, CDR1 is ENHRY, CDR2 SYGVKD. Unmatched junction bases numbered 3, after V lost 6 bases and J lost 2 bases. CDR3 size: 15 residues. The CDR3 coding sequence is TGTGCCATCAGCTGGACTAGCGGGGACACAGATACGCAGTATTTT. Protein: CAISWTSGDTDTQYF.

V usage is TRBV6-5 and J usage is TRBJ1-3; 7 nucleotides match TRBD1. The CDR3 loop spans 15 amino acids. V lost 8 bases to trimming and J lost 1 base; unmatched junction nucleotides: 8. Germline lookup yields CDR1 MNHEY and CDR2 SVGAGI. CDR3 loop: CASQGTAPSGNTIYF. The CDR3 coding sequence is TGTGCCAGCCAAGGGACAGCCCCTTCTGGAAACACCATATATTTT.

The chain links TRBV5-1 to TRBJ1-2; D is ambiguous. This CDR3 has 15 residues. Germline CDR1 reads SGHRS; CDR2 reads YFSETQ. The ends were cut back, 0 bases at V and 2 bases at J, with 11 bases in the middle. In DNA, the CDR3 is TGCGCCAGCAGCTTGGATTTGACACAAAACTATGGCTACACCTTC. Translating it yields CASSLDLTQNYGYTF.

The chain employs TRBV2 and TRBJ1-1; the D gene is possibly TRBD1 (5 bases). The CDR3 consists of 12 residues. V was cut by 1 base and J by 5 bases, with 5 bases left in between. Per the germline V gene, CDR1 is SNHLY and CDR2 is FYNNEI. DNA of the CDR3: TGTGCCAGCAGTGAAGGGGGGACTGAAGCTTTCTTT. This gives the protein CASSEGGTEAFF.

The V gene is TRBV25-1, the J gene TRBJ2-6; 8 bases line up with TRBD1. Germline V gene sequence: CDR1 MGHDK, CDR2 SYGVNS. The junction had 12 bases not matched to a gene; V was cut back by 7 bases and J by 1 base. The CDR3 covers 18 residues. The CDR3 is CASTIAGTGSSGANVLTF. The CDR3 DNA follows: TGTGCCAGCACTATAGCCGGGACAGGATCTTCTGGGGCCAACGTCCTGACTTTC.

This clone showed up just a few times. The genes are TRBV5-1 and TRBJ2-2, with a tentative D call TRBD1 (7 bases). Trimming cost V 4 bases and J 5 bases, with 15 bases left between them. CDR3 size: 15 residues. Germline V gene data show CDR1 as SGHRS and CDR2 as YFSETQ. The CDR3 DNA is TGCGCCAGCAGCCAAACGGCAGGGGGGACCGGGGAGCTGTTTTTT. Protein: CASSQTAGGTGELFF.

The chain carries TRBV29-1 and TRBJ1-5; D call uncertain. CDR1 and CDR2 from the germline V gene are SQVTM and ANQGSEA. This CDR3 contains 13 residues. Trimming shortened V by 7 bases and J by 3 bases, and 13 bases separated the two germline ends. DNA of the CDR3: TGCAGCGGGTTCAAAGTAGACAATCAGCCCCAGCATTTT. Encoded protein: CSGFKVDNQPQHF.

The chain is built from TRBV5-6 and TRBJ2-2, with D perhaps matching TRBD2 (6 bases). CDR3 size: 16 residues. V dropped 3 bases and J dropped 1 base, with 13 bases sitting between them. Germline assignment: CDR1 SGHDT and CDR2 YYEEEE. DNA for the CDR3: TGTGCCAGCAGCTACCTGGATAGCGGGAACACCGGGGAGCTGTTTTTT. Its translation: CASSYLDSGNTGELFF.

By its share, this clone is medium-sized. This chain uses TRBV5-1 with TRBJ2-7, with no clear D. The germline V gene has CDR1 SGHRS and CDR2 YFSETQ. The length of the CDR3 is 15 residues. V was pared by 0 bases and J by 4 bases, with 14 bases between. This CDR3 reads CASSLESPRPYEQYF. Written as DNA, the CDR3 is TGCGCCAGCAGCTTGGAGTCGCCGAGACCTTACGAGCAGTACTTC.

On this clone itself: The sample has other DNA sequences that encode this CDR3 too. The CDR3 sequence: CASSPQETQYF. CDR3 bases: TGTGCCAGCAGTCCTCAAGAGACCCAGTACTTC. This chain uses TRBV2 with TRBJ2-5, with no clear D. The CDR3 consists of 11 residues. V dropped 5 bases and J dropped 2 bases, with 3 bases sitting between them. Germline V CDR1 and CDR2: SNHLY, FYNNEI.

This clone has a single count. The rearrangement joins TRBV5-1 to TRBJ2-1; TRBD2 matches 10 bases. The V and J ends lost 3 bases and 4 bases, in that order; junction bases with no gene match: 4. The CDR3 spans 15 residues. Looked up from germline, CDR1 is SGHRS and CDR2 is YFSETQ. CDR3 loop: CASSSGTSEYNEQFF. The DNA of the CDR3 is TGCGCCAGCAGCTCCGGGACTAGCGAATACAATGAGCAGTTCTTC.

CDR3 region: CASSAYGGAQYF. The CDR3 DNA follows: TGTGCCAGCAGCGCCTATGGTGGGGCCCAGTACTTC. The chain couples TRBV7-2 to TRBJ2-5; D is uncertain. Germline CDR1 and CDR2: SGHTA and FQGNSA. Trimming cost V 5 bases and J 9 bases, with 13 bases left between them. CDR3 length equals 12 residues. The whole variable domain, filled in from reference TRBV7-2 and TRBJ2-5, reads GAGVSQSPSNKVTEKGKDVELRCDPISGHTALYWYRQSLGQGLEFLIYFQGNSAPDKSGLPSDRFSAERTGGSVSTLTIQRTQQEDSAVYLCASSAYGGAQYFGPGTRLLVL.

V usage is TRBV4-1 and J usage is TRBJ2-3; TRBD2 matches at 9 bases. CDR1 MGHRA and CDR2 YSYEKL come from the germline V gene. This CDR3 region has 19 residues. J lost 0 bases, V lost 1 base, and 11 bases had no gene match. DNA for the CDR3: TGCGCCAGCAGCCAAGGAGGATTGACTAGCGGCTCTAGCACAGATACGCAGTATTTT. It specifies CASSQGGLTSGSSTDTQYF.

The rearrangement links TRBV29-1 to TRBJ1-1; possible D gene TRBD1, 6 bases. Trimming removed 7 bases from V and 1 base from J, with 16 bases in between. CDR1 is SQVTM, CDR2 ANQGSEA, per germline. The CDR3 consists of 14 residues. The CDR3 here is CSGGRGPKNTEAFF. The CDR3 coding sequence is TGCAGCGGCGGACGGGGGCCCAAGAACACTGAAGCTTTCTTT.

Remarks on this clone: One end of the junction is discordant with germline, which a read error may explain. This chain joins TRBV28 and TRBJ2-3; unclear D gene. CDR3 length equals 13 residues. The germline gives CDR1 MDHEN, CDR2 SYDVKM. The CDR3 DNA is TGTGCCAGCAGTCCGCCTGGCACTGATACGCAGTATTTT. The encoded protein is CASSPPGTDTQYF.

This chain links TRBV29-1 with TRBJ1-1; D not resolved. Germline V gene data show CDR1 as SQVTM and CDR2 as ANQGSEA. V was shortened by 8 bases and J by 0 bases, with 13 bases between the two germline ends. The CDR3 is made up of 13 amino acids. CDR3 amino acids: CSLSSGMNTEAFF. The CDR3 DNA sequence: TGCAGCCTGTCTAGCGGCATGAACACTGAAGCTTTCTTT.